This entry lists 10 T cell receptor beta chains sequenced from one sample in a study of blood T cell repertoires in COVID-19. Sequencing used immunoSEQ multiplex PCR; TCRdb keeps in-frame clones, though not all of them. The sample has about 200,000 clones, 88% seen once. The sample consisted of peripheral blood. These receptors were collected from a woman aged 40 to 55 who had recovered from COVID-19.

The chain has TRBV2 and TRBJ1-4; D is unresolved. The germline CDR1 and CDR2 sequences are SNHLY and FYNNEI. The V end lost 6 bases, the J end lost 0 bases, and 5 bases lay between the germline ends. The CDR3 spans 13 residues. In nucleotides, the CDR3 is TGTGCCAGCAGGACTCCAACTAATGAAAAACTGTTTTTT. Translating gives CASRTPTNEKLFF.

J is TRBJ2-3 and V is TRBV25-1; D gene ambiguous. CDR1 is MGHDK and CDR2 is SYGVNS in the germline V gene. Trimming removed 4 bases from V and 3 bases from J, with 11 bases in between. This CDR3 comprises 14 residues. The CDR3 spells CASSGSEATDTQYF. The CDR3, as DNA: TGTGCCAGCAGTGGGAGTGAGGCTACAGATACGCAGTATTTT.

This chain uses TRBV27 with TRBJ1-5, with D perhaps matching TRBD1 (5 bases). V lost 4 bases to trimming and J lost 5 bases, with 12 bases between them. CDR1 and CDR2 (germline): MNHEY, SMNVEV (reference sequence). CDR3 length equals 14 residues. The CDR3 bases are TGTGCCAGCAGTTCTCCGGGACTACATCAGCCCCAGCATTTT. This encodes CASSSPGLHQPQHF.

CDR3 DNA sequence: TGTGCCAGCAGTTTGCAGGGGCATAATTCACCCCTCCACTTT. It translates to CASSLQGHNSPLHF. The V gene is TRBV28, the J gene TRBJ1-6; the D gene is possibly TRBD1 (6 bases). The CDR3 spans 14 residues. The V end was cut by 3 bases, the J end by 5 bases, with 8 bases between. Looked up from germline, CDR1 is MDHEN and CDR2 is SYDVKM.

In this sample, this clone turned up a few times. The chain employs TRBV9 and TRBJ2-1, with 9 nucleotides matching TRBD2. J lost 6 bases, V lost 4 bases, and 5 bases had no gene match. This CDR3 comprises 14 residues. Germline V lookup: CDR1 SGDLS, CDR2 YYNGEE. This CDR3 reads CASSRGREGNEQFF. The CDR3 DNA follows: TGTGCCAGCAGCCGGGGGCGGGAGGGCAATGAGCAGTTCTTC.

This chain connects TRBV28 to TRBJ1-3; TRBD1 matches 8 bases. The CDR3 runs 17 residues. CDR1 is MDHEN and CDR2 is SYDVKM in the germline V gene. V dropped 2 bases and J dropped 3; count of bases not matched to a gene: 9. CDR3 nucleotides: TGTGCCAGCAGTTTAAGTGCAGGGGGCCGACTTGGAAACACCATATATTTT. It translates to CASSLSAGGRLGNTIYF. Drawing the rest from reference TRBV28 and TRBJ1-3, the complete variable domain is DVKVTQSSRYLVKRTGEKVFLECVQDMDHENMFWYRQDPGLGLRLIYFSYDVKMKEKGDIPEGYSVSREKKERFSLILESASTNQTSMYLCASSLSAGGRLGNTIYFGEGSWLTVV.

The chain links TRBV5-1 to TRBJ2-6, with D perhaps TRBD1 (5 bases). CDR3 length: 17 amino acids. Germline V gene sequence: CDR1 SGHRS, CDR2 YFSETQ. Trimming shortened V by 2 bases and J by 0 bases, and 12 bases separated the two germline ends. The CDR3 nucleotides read TGCGCCAGCAGCTTCGGCAGGGCTCTCTCTGGGGCCAACGTCCTGACTTTC. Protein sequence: CASSFGRALSGANVLTF. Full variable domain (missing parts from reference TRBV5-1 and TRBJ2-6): KAGVTQTPRYLIKTRGQQVTLSCSPISGHRSVSWYQQTPGQGLQFLFEYFSETQRNKGNFPGRFSGRQFSNSRSEMNVSTLELGDSALYLCASSFGRALSGANVLTFGAGSRLTVL.

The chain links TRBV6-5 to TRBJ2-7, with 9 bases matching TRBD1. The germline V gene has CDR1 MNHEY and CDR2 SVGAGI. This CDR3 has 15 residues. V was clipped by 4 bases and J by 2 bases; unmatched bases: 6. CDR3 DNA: TGTGCCAGCAGTTTCTCCGGGACAGGGACCTACGAGCAGTACTTC. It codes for CASSFSGTGTYEQYF.

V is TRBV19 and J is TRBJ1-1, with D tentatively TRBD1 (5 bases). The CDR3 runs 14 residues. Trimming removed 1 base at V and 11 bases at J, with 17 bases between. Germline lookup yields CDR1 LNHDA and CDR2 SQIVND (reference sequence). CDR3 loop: CASSIGGGRSKAFF. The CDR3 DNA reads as TGTGCCAGTAGTATAGGGGGGGGACGGTCAAAGGCTTTCTTT.

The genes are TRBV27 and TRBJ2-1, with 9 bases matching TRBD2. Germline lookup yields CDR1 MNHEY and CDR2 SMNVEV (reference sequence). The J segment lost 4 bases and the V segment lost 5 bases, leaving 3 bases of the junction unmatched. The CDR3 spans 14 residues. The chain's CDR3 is CASSRTSEYNEQFF. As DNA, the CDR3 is TGTGCCAGCAGTAGGACTAGCGAGTACAATGAGCAGTTCTTC.